Presented here are 4 T cell receptor beta chains from one specimen sequenced in a study of blood T cell repertoires in COVID-19 (TCRdb year 2020). Receptor libraries were prepared by the immunoSEQ multiplex PCR assay. What TCRdb holds here is the immuneACCESS table cut down to in-frame rearrangements. Part of the clones is not present; checked against another copy, under half of the missing clones reflect an unresolved V gene, and the others are unexplained. Within this sample are 200,000 to 250,000 clones, with about 88% of them counted one time only. Of the sample, under 2% is held by the ten largest clones. Sequenced sample: peripheral blood. The receptors derive from a man aged 35-49 years with active or convalescent COVID-19.

The chain carries TRBV4-2 and TRBJ2-5; 7 positions match TRBD2. CDR1 and CDR2 (germline): LGHNA, YNFKEQ. Trimming took 4 bases from V and 3 from J; bases not matched to a gene: 5. This CDR3 is built from 14 residues. The CDR3 nucleotides are TGTGCCAGCAGCCGCACGACTAGCAAAGAGACCCAGTACTTC. It yields the protein CASSRTTSKETQYF.

The chain couples TRBV25-1 to TRBJ2-6, with 8 nucleotides matching TRBD2. The germline V gene has CDR1 MGHDK and CDR2 SYGVNS. V lost 8 bases and J lost 0; bases outside the gene matches: 6. The CDR3 is 16 residues long. CDR3 amino acids: CASAGGDHSGANVLTF. As DNA, the CDR3 is TGTGCCAGCGCGGGGGGCGATCACTCTGGGGCCAACGTCCTGACTTTC.

The rearrangement uses TRBV11-1 and TRBJ2-3; D might be TRBD2 (6 bases). There are 16 residues in the CDR3. V was trimmed by 1 base and J by 2 bases, leaving 13 bases between them. Per germline, CDR1 SGHAT and CDR2 FQDESV (reference sequence). The CDR3 protein is CASSLVGGTPTDTQYF. For the CDR3, the DNA is TGTGCCAGCAGCTTAGTGGGCGGGACTCCCACAGATACGCAGTATTTT.

The chain combines TRBV13 with TRBJ2-3, with TRBD2 matching over 9 bases. The CDR3 is made up of 16 amino acids. The germline CDR1 and CDR2 sequences are PRHDT and FYEKMQ (reference sequence). V shed 0 bases, J shed 5 bases, and the junction held 6 bases outside the gene matches. CDR3 coding DNA: TGTGCCAGCAGCTTAGGGGCTAGCGGGGTAGGAGATACGCAGTATTTT. Amino acids: CASSLGASGVGDTQYF.